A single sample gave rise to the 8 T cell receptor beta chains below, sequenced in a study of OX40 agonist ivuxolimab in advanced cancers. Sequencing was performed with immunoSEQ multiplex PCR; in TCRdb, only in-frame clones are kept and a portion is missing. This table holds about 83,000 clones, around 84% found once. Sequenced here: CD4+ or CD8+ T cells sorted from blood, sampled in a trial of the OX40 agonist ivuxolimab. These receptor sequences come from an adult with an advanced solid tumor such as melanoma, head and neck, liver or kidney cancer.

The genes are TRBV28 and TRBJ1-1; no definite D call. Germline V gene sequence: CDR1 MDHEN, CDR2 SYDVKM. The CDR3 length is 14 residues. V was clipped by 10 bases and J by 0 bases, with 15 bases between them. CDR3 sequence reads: CATAVGGMNTEAFF. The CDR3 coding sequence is TGTGCCACCGCCGTAGGAGGGATGAACACTGAAGCTTTCTTT.

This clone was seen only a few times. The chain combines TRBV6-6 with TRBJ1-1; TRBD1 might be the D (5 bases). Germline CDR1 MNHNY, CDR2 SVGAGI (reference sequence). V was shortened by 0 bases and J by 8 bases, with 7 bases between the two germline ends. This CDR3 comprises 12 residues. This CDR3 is CASSYSQEEAFF. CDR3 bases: TGTGCCAGCAGTTACTCACAGGAGGAAGCTTTCTTT.

The CDR3 DNA reads as TGTGCCAGCGAACGCAATGAGCAGTTCTTC. It specifies CASERNEQFF. The rearrangement joins TRBV2 to TRBJ2-1; D gene ambiguous. The V gene's germline CDR1 is SNHLY and CDR2 FYNNEI. The CDR3 totals 10 residues. V was trimmed by 8 bases and J by 6 bases, leaving 5 bases between them.

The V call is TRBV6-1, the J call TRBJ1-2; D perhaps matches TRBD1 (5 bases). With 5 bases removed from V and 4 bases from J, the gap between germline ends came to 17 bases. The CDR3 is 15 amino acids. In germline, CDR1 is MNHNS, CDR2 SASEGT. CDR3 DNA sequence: TGTGCCAGCAGTCTCAGGGATGGGGGACCCTATGGCTACACCTTC. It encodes CASSLRDGGPYGYTF.

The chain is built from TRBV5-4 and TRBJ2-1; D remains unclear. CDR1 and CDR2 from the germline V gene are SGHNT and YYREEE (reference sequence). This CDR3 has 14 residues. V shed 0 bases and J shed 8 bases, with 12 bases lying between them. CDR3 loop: CASSLDHLGDEQFF. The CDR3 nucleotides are TGTGCCAGCAGCTTGGACCATCTTGGGGATGAGCAGTTCTTC.

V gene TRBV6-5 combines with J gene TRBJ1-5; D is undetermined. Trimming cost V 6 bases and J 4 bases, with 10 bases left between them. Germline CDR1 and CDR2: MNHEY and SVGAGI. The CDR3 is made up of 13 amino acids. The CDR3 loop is CASSFRRNQPQHF. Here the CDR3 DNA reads TGTGCCAGCAGCTTTAGAAGAAATCAGCCCCAGCATTTT.

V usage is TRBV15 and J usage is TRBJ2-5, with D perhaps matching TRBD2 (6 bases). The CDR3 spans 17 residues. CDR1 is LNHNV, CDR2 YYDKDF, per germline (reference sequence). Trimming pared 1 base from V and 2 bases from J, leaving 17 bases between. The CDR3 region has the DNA TGTGCCACCAGCAGAGGCCCTCCAGGCGGGGCTCAAGAGACCCAGTACTTC. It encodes CATSRGPPGGAQETQYF.

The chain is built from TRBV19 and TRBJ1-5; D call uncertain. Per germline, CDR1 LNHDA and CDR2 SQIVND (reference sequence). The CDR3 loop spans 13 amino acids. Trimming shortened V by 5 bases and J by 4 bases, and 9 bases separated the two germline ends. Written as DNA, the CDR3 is TGTGCCAGTAGTCCCGTGAGTAATCAGCCCCAGCATTTT. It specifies CASSPVSNQPQHF.